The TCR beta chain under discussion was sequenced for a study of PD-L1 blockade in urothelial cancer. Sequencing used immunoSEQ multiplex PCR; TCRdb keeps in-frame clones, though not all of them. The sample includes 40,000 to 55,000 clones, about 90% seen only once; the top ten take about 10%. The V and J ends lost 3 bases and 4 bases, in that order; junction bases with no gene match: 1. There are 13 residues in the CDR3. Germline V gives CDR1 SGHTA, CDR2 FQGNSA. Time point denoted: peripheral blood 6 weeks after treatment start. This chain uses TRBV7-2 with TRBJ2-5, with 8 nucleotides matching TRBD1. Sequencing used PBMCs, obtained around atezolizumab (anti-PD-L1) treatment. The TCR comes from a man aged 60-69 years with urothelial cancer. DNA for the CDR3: TGTGCCAGCAGCTTGGGGACAGGAGAGACCCAGTACTTC. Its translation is CASSLGTGETQYF.